One and the same sample provided the 7 T cell receptor beta chains below, sequenced in a study of T cells in Graves' hyperthyroidism and ophthalmopathy. What was amplified from RNA transcripts were TCR beta CDR3 regions. The HTBI set primed first-round TCR CDR3 RT-PCR. TCRdb recomputed calls from the multiplex PCR reads with MiXCR, one row per CDR3 protein. Of about 400,000 distinct CDR3 sequences in the sample, around an eighth were seen once. Sequencing was performed on blood. Receptors were obtained from a man aged 50-59 years with Graves' ophthalmopathy.

This clonotype has ten or more counts. The rearrangement links TRBV7-9 to TRBJ2-1; TRBD1 agrees at 8 bases. The ends lost 5 bases at V and 7 bases at J; junction bases unmatched: 1. CDR1 and CDR2 from the germline V gene are SEHNR and FQNEAQ (reference sequence). The CDR3 has 12 residues. The CDR3 loop is CASSQGANEQFF. The CDR3 nucleotides are TGTGCCAGCAGCCAGGGGGCGAATGAGCAGTTCTTC.

The chain combines TRBV19 with TRBJ2-2; 7 positions agree with TRBD2. After removal of 5 bases from V and 7 bases from J, the junction contained 7 bases not matched to a gene. Germline V gene sequence: CDR1 LNHDA, CDR2 SQIVND (reference sequence). The CDR3 is 14 residues long. The chain's CDR3 is CASSSTGGIGELFF. In DNA form, the CDR3 reads TGTGCCAGTAGTTCCACCGGGGGGATCGGGGAGCTGTTTTTT.

The chain has TRBV7-2 and TRBJ1-1; D unresolved. Looked up from germline, CDR1 is SGHTA and CDR2 is FQGNSA. The CDR3 runs to 15 residues. V lost 5 bases and J lost 1, with 14 bases in between. In DNA form, the CDR3 reads TGTGCCAGCAGCCTACGCGTGGAACGGAACACTGAAGCTTTCTTT. It yields the protein CASSLRVERNTEAFF.

Regarding this clonotype: A much more abundant neighbour one base away suggests this may be a read error. J is TRBJ2-1 and V is TRBV7-9; 10 nucleotides align to TRBD2. Per germline, CDR1 SEHNR and CDR2 FQNEAQ (reference sequence). The ends lost 1 base at V and 11 bases at J; junction bases unmatched: 11. This CDR3 is built from 16 residues. The CDR3 DNA is TGTGCCAGCAGCTTAGGGCTAGCGGGAGAAAGCGATAAGCAGTTCTTC. As protein: CASSLGLAGESDKQFF.

The chain links TRBV19 to TRBJ2-2; D not certain. Germline V gene data show CDR1 as LNHDA and CDR2 as SQIVND (reference sequence). CDR3 length equals 17 residues. Trimming pared 4 bases from V and 0 bases from J, leaving 15 bases between. CDR3: CASSTHPTDTNTGELFF. The DNA of the CDR3 is TGTGCCAGTAGTACCCATCCGACGGATACGAACACCGGGGAGCTGTTTTTT.

The sample holds many counts of this clonotype. The chain is built from TRBV4-2 and TRBJ2-5; D is unclear. V was shortened by 2 bases and J by 2 bases, with 9 bases between the two germline ends. The CDR3 has 14 amino acids. The germline CDR1 and CDR2 sequences are LGHNA and YNFKEQ. In DNA form, the CDR3 reads TGTGCCAGCAGCCAACAGACGGAGCAAGAGACCCAGTACTTC. Residues: CASSQQTEQETQYF.

This clonotype was found once. A much larger clone is a single base away; this may be a read error. CDR3 protein: CASSRGQRGTVAFF. DNA for the CDR3: TGTGCCAGCAGCCGTGGACAGAGAGGGACTGTAGCTTTCTTT. This rearrangement joins TRBV11-3 to TRBJ1-1, with TRBD1 as a possible D gene (6 bases). Germline loops: CDR1 SGHNT, CDR2 YENEEA. There are 14 residues in the CDR3.